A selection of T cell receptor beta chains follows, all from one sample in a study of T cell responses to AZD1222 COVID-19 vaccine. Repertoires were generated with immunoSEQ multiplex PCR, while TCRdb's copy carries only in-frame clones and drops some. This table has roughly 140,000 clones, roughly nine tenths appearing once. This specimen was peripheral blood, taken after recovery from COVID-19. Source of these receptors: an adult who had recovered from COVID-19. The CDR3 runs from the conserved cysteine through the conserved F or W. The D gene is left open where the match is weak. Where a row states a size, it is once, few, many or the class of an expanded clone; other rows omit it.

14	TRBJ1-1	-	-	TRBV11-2	CASSPHMGSTEAFF	TGTGCCAGCAGCCCCCACATGGGGAGCACTGAAGCTTTCTTT
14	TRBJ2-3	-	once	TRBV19	CASSIGINRDTQYF	TGTGCCAGTAGTATCGGGATCAATAGAGATACGCAGTATTTT
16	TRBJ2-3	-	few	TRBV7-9	CASTRGGAGFTDTQYF	TGTGCCAGCACCAGGGGGGGTGCGGGGTTCACAGATACGCAGTATTTT
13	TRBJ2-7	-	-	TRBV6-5	CASIAGDTYEQYF	TGTGCCAGCATCGCAGGGGACACCTACGAGCAGTACTTC
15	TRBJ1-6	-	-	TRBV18	CASSPEAGNNSPLHF	TGTGCCAGCTCACCGGAAGCAGGCAATAATTCACCCCTCCACTTT
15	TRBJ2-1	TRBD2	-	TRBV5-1	CASSLAGFSYNEQFF	TGCGCCAGCAGCCTAGCGGGCTTCTCCTACAATGAGCAGTTCTTC
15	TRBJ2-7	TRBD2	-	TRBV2	CASTAEGLADYEQYF	TGTGCCAGCACCGCGGAGGGACTAGCGGACTACGAGCAGTACTTC
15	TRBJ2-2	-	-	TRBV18	CASSLDTLNTGELFF	TGTGCCAGCTCACTAGACACATTAAACACCGGGGAGCTGTTTTTT
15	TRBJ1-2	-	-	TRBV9	CASSVETPGDYGYTF	TGTGCCAGCAGCGTAGAGACTCCGGGAGACTATGGCTACACCTTC
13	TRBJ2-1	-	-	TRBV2	CASTLAQTNEQFF	TGTGCCAGCACGCTAGCGCAAACTAATGAGCAGTTCTTC